Shown below are 19 T cell receptor beta chains from a single sample sequenced in a study of blood T cells in healthy people across ages. With a J-beta primer mix and a sample-barcoded 5' primer, a second PCR ran roughly 7 to 11 cycles. MiXCR, run by TCRdb on the 5' RACE reads, gives a single entry per CDR3 protein. This table has about 1,400,000 distinct CDR3 sequences, approximately 38% appearing once. The sample consisted of blood. The receptors shown here come from a young woman in good health.

Turning to this clonotype: The junction shows a germline mismatch at one end, possibly a read error. This chain joins TRBV2 and TRBJ1-2; D may be TRBD1 (6 bases). The CDR3 spans 14 residues. Germline V gene lookup returns CDR1 SNHLY and CDR2 FYNNEI. In nucleotides, the CDR3 is TGTGCCAGCAGCCCAGGGGCCGGGAACTATGACTACACCTTC. Translated, it gives CASSPGAGNYDYTF.

V gene TRBV5-5 combines with J gene TRBJ2-1, with D tentatively TRBD1 (6 bases). The CDR3 spans 17 residues. V gave up 2 bases and J gave up 4 bases, with 19 bases separating them. Germline CDR1 SGHKS, CDR2 YYEKEE (reference sequence). The DNA of the CDR3 is TGTGCCAGCAGCTTTTCAGGGCAGGGGACACCTTACAATGAGCAGTTCTTC. It encodes CASSFSGQGTPYNEQFF.

This clonotype was observed once. V and J are TRBV2 and TRBJ2-7; 9 positions match TRBD2. The CDR3 has 15 amino acids. CDR1 and CDR2 from the germline V gene are SNHLY and FYNNEI. V was pared by 4 bases and J by 0 bases, with 4 bases of the junction left unmatched. CDR3 nucleotides: TGTGCCAGCAGTGGGGCTAGCGGGATCTCCTACGAGCAGTACTTC. It specifies CASSGASGISYEQYF.

This chain links TRBV9 with TRBJ2-1; 11 positions match TRBD1. The germline gives CDR1 SGDLS, CDR2 YYNGEE. CDR3 length equals 15 residues. V lost 0 bases to trimming and J lost 6 bases; unmatched junction nucleotides: 2. The CDR3 nucleotides are TGTGCCAGCAGCGTAGGGACAGGGGGCATCAATGAGCAGTTCTTC. This sequence encodes CASSVGTGGINEQFF. Filled out from reference TRBV9 and TRBJ2-1, the complete variable domain reads DSGVTQTPKHLITATGQRVTLRCSPRSGDLSVYWYQQSLDQGLQFLIQYYNGEERAKGNILERFSAQQFPDLHSELNLSSLELGDSALYFCASSVGTGGINEQFFGPGTRLTVL.

J is TRBJ2-1 and V is TRBV15; 13 bases are shared with TRBD2. The V and J ends lost 4 bases and 3 bases, in that order; junction bases with no gene match: 3. The germline CDR1 and CDR2 sequences are LNHNV and YYDKDF (reference sequence). The CDR3 contains 16 residues. The CDR3 bases are TGTGCCACCAGCACGAGGACTAGCGGGGGCTACAATGAGCAGTTCTTC. Translation gives CATSTRTSGGYNEQFF.

This clonotype was observed a few times. The J gene is TRBJ1-1, the V gene TRBV29-1; D call uncertain. This CDR3 is built from 12 residues. Germline CDR1 SQVTM, CDR2 ANQGSEA. V shed 4 bases and J shed 1 base, with 7 bases lying between them. The chain's CDR3 is CSVAPGNTEAFF. The CDR3 bases are TGCAGCGTTGCCCCAGGGAACACTGAAGCTTTCTTT. Filled out from reference TRBV29-1 and TRBJ1-1, the complete variable domain reads SAVISQKPSRDICQRGTSLTIQCQVDSQVTMMFWYRQQPGQSLTLIATANQGSEATYESGFVIDKFPISRPNLTFSTLTVSNMSPEDSSIYLCSVAPGNTEAFFGQGTRLTVV.

The chain recombines TRBV5-4 with TRBJ2-7; TRBD2 matches 14 bases. The germline V gene has CDR1 SGHNT and CDR2 YYREEE (reference sequence). With 4 bases clipped from V and 5 bases from J, the junction kept 8 bases outside the gene matches. This CDR3 has 16 amino acids. The CDR3 loop reads CASSPGGGLAGDEQYF. CDR3 DNA sequence: TGTGCCAGCAGCCCCGGTGGGGGACTAGCGGGAGACGAGCAGTACTTC. The full variable domain, completed using reference TRBV5-4 and TRBJ2-7, is ETGVTQSPTHLIKTRGQQVTLRCSSQSGHNTVSWYQQALGQGPQFIFQYYREEENGRGNFPPRFSGLQFPNYSSELNVNALELDDSALYLCASSPGGGLAGDEQYFGPGTRLTVT.

This clonotype was picked up a small number of times. The rearrangement uses TRBV7-9 and TRBJ2-3, with D tentatively TRBD2 (6 bases). Germline V gene lookup returns CDR1 SEHNR and CDR2 FQNEAQ (reference sequence). Trimming took 5 bases from V and 3 from J, leaving 24 bases between them. The CDR3 length is 18 residues. In DNA form, the CDR3 reads TGTGCCAGCAGCCCTAGTCGTCTTACTAGCCCCGGAACAGATACGCAGTATTTT. As protein: CASSPSRLTSPGTDTQYF.

This clonotype was found a few times. This chain links TRBV29-1 with TRBJ1-2, with 10 bases fitting TRBD1. Looked up from germline, CDR1 is SQVTM and CDR2 is ANQGSEA. The CDR3 length is 12 residues. The junction had 3 bases not matched to a gene; V was cut back by 5 bases and J by 6 bases. This CDR3 reads CSVTGTGDGYTF. As DNA, the CDR3 is TGCAGCGTTACGGGGACAGGGGATGGCTACACCTTC. Full variable domain (rest looked up from reference TRBV29-1 and TRBJ1-2): SAVISQKPSRDICQRGTSLTIQCQVDSQVTMMFWYRQQPGQSLTLIATANQGSEATYESGFVIDKFPISRPNLTFSTLTVSNMSPEDSSIYLCSVTGTGDGYTFGSGTRLTVV.

This rearrangement joins TRBV27 to TRBJ2-1; tentatively, D is TRBD1 (6 bases). Germline assignment: CDR1 MNHEY and CDR2 SMNVEV (reference sequence). The CDR3 spans 14 residues. V was clipped by 5 bases and J by 10 bases, with 18 bases between them. For the CDR3, the DNA is TGTGCCAGCAGTCCAGGACAGCGCTCCTACGAGCAGTTCTTC. Protein: CASSPGQRSYEQFF.

The chain carries TRBV4-1 and TRBJ2-1, with a tentative D call TRBD2 (5 bases). The germline V gene encodes CDR1 MGHRA and CDR2 YSYEKL. The CDR3 loop spans 15 amino acids. V dropped 1 base and J dropped 8 bases, with 15 bases sitting between them. CDR3 amino acids: CASSQVPSGSYEQFF. In DNA form, the CDR3 reads TGCGCCAGCAGCCAAGTCCCCTCTGGGAGTTATGAGCAGTTCTTC.

This clonotype was seen a few times. J is TRBJ2-3 and V is TRBV7-2; a possible D gene is TRBD1 (6 bases). Trimming cost V 5 bases and J 0 bases, with 15 bases left between them. The CDR3 is made up of 16 amino acids. Germline CDR1 reads SGHTA; CDR2 reads FQGNSA. CDR3 nucleotide sequence: TGTGCCAGCAGCGGACACAGGGCCTCTAGCACAGATACGCAGTATTTT. The encoded protein is CASSGHRASSTDTQYF.

The table lists this clonotype with a few counts. The V and J genes are TRBV6-1 and TRBJ2-3, with 12 bases matching TRBD2. Germline-derived CDR1 and CDR2 are MNHNS and SASEGT. CDR3 size: 14 residues. Trimming at V came to 8 bases and at J to 7 bases, leaving 7 bases not matched to a gene. Here the CDR3 reads CASDPTSGGNTQYF. The CDR3 nucleotides are TGTGCCAGCGATCCGACTAGCGGGGGAAATACGCAGTATTTT.

This clonotype has more than one count but fewer than ten. V and J are TRBV6-1 and TRBJ1-2; the match to TRBD1 covers 10 bases. Losses at the gene ends were 2 bases for V and 2 bases for J; bases not matched to a gene: 2. The germline gives CDR1 MNHNS, CDR2 SASEGT. The CDR3 has 15 amino acids. The CDR3 nucleotides are TGTGCCAGCAGTGAATGGGACAGGGGCAACTATGGCTACACCTTC. Translated, it gives CASSEWDRGNYGYTF.

This clonotype was found many times. The genes are TRBV12-3 or TRBV12-4 and TRBJ2-1, with 7 bases lining up with TRBD2. The CDR3 runs 12 residues. Germline trimming cut 5 bases from V and 9 bases from J; bases unmatched to any gene: 4. The CDR3 nucleotides are TGTGCCAGCAGTCCCCCGGGGGGTGAGCAGTTCTTC. Translation gives CASSPPGGEQFF.

The chain employs TRBV6-5 and TRBJ2-7, with 7 bases that match TRBD2. Germline V gives CDR1 MNHEY, CDR2 SVGAGI. The CDR3 contains 13 residues. After removal of 7 bases from V and 3 bases from J, the junction contained 6 bases not matched to a gene. The chain's CDR3 is CASKRGIYYEQYF. DNA for the CDR3: TGTGCCAGCAAGCGGGGCATATACTACGAGCAGTACTTC.

The chain combines TRBV2 with TRBJ2-7, with D perhaps matching TRBD1 (8 bases). The CDR3 sequence is 15 residues long. Deletions cut 6 bases from V and 0 bases from J, with 15 bases between. Germline V lookup: CDR1 SNHLY, CDR2 FYNNEI. The CDR3 protein is CASRTGGGSSYEQYF. The CDR3 region has the DNA TGTGCCAGCAGAACAGGGGGGGGGAGCTCCTACGAGCAGTACTTC. The entire variable domain, with the rest obtained from reference TRBV2 and TRBJ2-7, is as follows: EPEVTQTPSHQVTQMGQEVILRCVPISNHLYFYWYRQILGQKVEFLVSFYNNEISEKSEIFDDQFSVERPDGSNFTLKIRSTKLEDSAMYFCASRTGGGSSYEQYFGPGTRLTVT.

This clonotype was seen only a few times. The genes are TRBV11-2 and TRBJ2-7; D uncertain. Germline lookup yields CDR1 SGHAT and CDR2 FQNNGV. The CDR3 runs 12 residues. V lost 5 bases to trimming and J lost 5 bases, with 10 bases between them. The CDR3 bases are TGTGCCAGCAGCCGGTACCGAGACGAGCAGTACTTC. Protein: CASSRYRDEQYF. Using reference TRBV11-2 and TRBJ2-7 for the parts outside the CDR3, the full variable domain is EAGVAQSPRYKIIEKRQSVAFWCNPISGHATLYWYQQILGQGPKLLIQFQNNGVVDDSQLPKDRFSAERLKGVDSTLKIQPAKLEDSAVYLCASSRYRDEQYFGPGTRLTVT.

J is TRBJ2-1 and V is TRBV6-5; 14 bases are a match to TRBD2. Germline CDR1 and CDR2: MNHEY and SVGAGI. The V segment lost 2 bases and the J segment 13 bases; nucleotides outside the gene matches: 4. This CDR3 region has 14 residues. The DNA of the CDR3 is TGTGCCAGCAGTTACGACGGGACTAGCGGGAGTCAGTTCTTC. Translating gives CASSYDGTSGSQFF.